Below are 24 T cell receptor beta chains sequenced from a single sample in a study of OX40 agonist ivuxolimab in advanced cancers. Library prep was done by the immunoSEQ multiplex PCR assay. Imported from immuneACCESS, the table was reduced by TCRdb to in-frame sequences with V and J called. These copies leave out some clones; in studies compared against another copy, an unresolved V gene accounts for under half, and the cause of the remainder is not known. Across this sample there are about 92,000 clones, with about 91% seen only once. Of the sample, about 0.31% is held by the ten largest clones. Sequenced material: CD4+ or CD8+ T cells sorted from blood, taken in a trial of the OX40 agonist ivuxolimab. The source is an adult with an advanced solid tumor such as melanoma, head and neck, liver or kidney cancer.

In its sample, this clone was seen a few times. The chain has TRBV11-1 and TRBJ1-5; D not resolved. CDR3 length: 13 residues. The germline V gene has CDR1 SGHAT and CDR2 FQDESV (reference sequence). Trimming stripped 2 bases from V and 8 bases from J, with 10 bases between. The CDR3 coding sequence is TGTGCCAGCAGCTTACATTCTTATGAGCCCCAGCATTTT. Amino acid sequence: CASSLHSYEPQHF. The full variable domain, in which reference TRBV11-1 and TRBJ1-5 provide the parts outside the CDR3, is EAEVAQSPRYKITEKSQAVAFWCDPISGHATLYWYRQILGQGPELLVQFQDESVVDDSQLPKDRFSAERLKGVDSTLKIQPAELGDSAMYLCASSLHSYEPQHFGDGTRLSIL.

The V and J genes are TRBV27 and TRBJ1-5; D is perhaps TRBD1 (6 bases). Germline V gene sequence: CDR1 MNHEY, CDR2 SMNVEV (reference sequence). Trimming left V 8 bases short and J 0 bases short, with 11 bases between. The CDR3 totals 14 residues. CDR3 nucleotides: TGTGCCAGCCGACAGGATTTTAGCAATCAGCCCCAGCATTTT. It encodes CASRQDFSNQPQHF.

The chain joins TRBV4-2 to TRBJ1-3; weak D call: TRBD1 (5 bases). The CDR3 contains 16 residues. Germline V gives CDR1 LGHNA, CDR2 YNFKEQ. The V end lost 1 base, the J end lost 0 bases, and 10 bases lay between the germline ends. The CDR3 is CASSQAGPSSGNTIYF. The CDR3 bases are TGTGCCAGCAGCCAAGCGGGACCGTCCTCTGGAAACACCATATATTTT.

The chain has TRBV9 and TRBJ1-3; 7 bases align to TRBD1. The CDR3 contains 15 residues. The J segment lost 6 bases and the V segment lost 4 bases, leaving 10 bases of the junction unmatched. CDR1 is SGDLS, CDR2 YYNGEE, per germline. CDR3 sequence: CASSHRQGRENTIYF. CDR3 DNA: TGTGCCAGCAGCCACCGACAGGGACGGGAAAACACCATATATTTT.

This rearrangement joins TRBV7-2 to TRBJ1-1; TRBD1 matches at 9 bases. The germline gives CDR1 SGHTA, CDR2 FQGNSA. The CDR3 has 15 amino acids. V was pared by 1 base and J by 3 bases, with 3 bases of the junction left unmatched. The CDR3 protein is CASSLERQGDTEAFF. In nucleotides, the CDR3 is TGTGCCAGCAGCTTAGAGAGACAGGGGGACACTGAAGCTTTCTTT.

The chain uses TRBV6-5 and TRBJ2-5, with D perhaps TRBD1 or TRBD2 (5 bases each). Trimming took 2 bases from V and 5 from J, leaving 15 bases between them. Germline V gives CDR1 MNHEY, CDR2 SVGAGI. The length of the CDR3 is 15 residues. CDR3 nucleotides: TGTGCCAGCAGTTACGGGGCAGGAGGTGAGGAGACCCAGTACTTC. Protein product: CASSYGAGGEETQYF.

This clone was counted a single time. CDR3 sequence: CASSKSTGELFF. The CDR3 coding sequence is TGTGCCAGCAGCAAATCGACCGGGGAGCTGTTTTTT. The J gene is TRBJ2-2, the V gene TRBV11-2; D remains unclear. Germline V gene lookup returns CDR1 SGHAT and CDR2 FQNNGV. The CDR3 runs 12 residues. V lost 5 bases and J 5 bases, leaving 6 bases between the germline ends.

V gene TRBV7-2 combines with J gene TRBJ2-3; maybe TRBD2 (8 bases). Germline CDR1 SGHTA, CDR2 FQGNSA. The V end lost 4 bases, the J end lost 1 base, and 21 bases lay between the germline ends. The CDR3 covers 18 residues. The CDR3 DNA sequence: TGTGCCAGCAGCTCTGGGTTCGGGAGGGGGCTACGCACAGATACGCAGTATTTT. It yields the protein CASSSGFGRGLRTDTQYF.

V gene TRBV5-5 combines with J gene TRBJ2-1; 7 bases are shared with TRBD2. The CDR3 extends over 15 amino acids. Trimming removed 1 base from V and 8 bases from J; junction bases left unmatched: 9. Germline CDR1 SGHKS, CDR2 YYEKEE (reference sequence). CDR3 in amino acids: CASSLNGRTLDEQFF. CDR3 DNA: TGTGCCAGCAGCTTGAACGGGAGGACCCTCGATGAGCAGTTCTTC.

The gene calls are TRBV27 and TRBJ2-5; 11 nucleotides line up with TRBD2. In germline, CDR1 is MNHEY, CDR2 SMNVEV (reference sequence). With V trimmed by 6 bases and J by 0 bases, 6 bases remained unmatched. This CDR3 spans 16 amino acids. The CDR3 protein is CASRARTSGHQETQYF. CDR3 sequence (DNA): TGTGCCAGCAGAGCTCGGACTAGCGGGCACCAAGAGACCCAGTACTTC.

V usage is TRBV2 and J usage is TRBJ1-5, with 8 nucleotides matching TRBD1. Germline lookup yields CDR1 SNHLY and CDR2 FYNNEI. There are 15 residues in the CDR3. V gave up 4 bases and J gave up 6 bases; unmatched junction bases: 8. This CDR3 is CASSVQGAWSQPQHF. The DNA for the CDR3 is TGTGCCAGCAGTGTCCAGGGGGCCTGGAGTCAGCCCCAGCATTTT.

For the CDR3, the DNA is TGTGCCAGCTCACCACCTGGTGGAGGGGTAATCGTGGGCAACCAGTACTTC. Protein sequence: CASSPPGGGVIVGNQYF. The chain carries TRBV18 and TRBJ2-5, with D possibly matching TRBD2 (6 bases). The CDR3 has 17 amino acids. Trimming shortened V by 0 bases and J by 10 bases, and 24 bases separated the two germline ends. Germline CDR1 and CDR2: KGHSH and LQKENI.

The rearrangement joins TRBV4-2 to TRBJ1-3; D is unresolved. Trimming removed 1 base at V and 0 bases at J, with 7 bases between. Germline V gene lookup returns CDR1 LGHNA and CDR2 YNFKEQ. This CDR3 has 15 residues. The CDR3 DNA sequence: TGTGCCAGCAGCCAAGGTTTTAACTCTGGAAACACCATATATTTT. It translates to CASSQGFNSGNTIYF.

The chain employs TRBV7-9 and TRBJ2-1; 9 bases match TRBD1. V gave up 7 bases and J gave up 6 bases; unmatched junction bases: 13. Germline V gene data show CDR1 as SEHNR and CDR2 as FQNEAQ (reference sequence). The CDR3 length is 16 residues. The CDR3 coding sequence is TGTGCCAGCACTAATAGGCCGACAGGGGGAGTCAATGAGCAGTTCTTC. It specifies CASTNRPTGGVNEQFF.

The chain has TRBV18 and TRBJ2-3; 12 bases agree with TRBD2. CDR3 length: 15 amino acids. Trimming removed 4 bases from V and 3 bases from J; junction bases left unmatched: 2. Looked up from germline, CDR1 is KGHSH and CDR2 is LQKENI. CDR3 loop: CASSRTSGTTDTQYF. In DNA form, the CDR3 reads TGTGCCAGCTCACGGACTAGCGGGACTACAGATACGCAGTATTTT.

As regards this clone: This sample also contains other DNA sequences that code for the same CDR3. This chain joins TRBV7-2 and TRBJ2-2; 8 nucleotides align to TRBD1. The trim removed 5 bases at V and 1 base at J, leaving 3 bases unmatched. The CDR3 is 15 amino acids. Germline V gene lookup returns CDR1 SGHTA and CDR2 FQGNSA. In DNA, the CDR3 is TGTGCCAGCAGCCTAGGGACAGGGAACACCGGGGAGCTGTTTTTT. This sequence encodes CASSLGTGNTGELFF.

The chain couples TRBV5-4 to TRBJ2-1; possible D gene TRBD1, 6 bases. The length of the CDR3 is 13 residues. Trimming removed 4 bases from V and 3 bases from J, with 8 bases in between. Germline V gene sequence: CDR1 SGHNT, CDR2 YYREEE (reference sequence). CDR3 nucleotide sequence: TGTGCCAGCAGCCCGGACAGCTACAATGAGCAGTTCTTC. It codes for CASSPDSYNEQFF.

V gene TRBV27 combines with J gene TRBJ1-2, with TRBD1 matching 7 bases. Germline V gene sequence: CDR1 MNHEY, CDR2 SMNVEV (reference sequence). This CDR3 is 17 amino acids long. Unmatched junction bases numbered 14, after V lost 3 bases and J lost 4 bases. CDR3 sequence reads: CASSFNTGALLGYGYTF. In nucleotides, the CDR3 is TGTGCCAGCAGTTTTAATACAGGGGCTCTGCTGGGCTATGGCTACACCTTC.

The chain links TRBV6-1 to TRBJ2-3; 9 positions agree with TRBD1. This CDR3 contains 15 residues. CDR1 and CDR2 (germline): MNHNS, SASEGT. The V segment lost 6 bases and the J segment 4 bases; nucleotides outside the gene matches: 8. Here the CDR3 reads CASRYTGGRPDTQYF. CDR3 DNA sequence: TGTGCCAGCAGGTACACAGGGGGCCGGCCAGATACGCAGTATTTT.

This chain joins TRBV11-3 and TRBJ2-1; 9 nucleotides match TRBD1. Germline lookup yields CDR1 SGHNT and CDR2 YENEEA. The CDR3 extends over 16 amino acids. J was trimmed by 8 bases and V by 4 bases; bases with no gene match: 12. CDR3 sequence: CASSSIPGQGVDEQFF. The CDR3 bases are TGTGCCAGCAGCTCAATACCGGGACAGGGAGTGGATGAGCAGTTCTTC.

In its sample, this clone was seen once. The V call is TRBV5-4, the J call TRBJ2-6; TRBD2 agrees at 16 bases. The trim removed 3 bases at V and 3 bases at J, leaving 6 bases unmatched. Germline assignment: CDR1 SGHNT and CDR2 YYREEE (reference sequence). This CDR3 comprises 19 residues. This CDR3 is CASSWGTSGRAFGANVLTF. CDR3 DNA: TGTGCCAGCAGCTGGGGGACTAGCGGGAGGGCCTTTGGGGCCAACGTCCTGACTTTC. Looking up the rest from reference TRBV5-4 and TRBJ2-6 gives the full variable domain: ETGVTQSPTHLIKTRGQQVTLRCSSQSGHNTVSWYQQALGQGPQFIFQYYREEENGRGNFPPRFSGLQFPNYSSELNVNALELDDSALYLCASSWGTSGRAFGANVLTFGAGSRLTVL.

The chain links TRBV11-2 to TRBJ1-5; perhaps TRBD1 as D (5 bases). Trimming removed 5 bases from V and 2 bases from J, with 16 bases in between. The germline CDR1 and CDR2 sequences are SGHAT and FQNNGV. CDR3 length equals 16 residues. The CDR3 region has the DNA TGTGCCAGCAGCCCAGGACATCTTGTCGGCAATCAGCCCCAGCATTTT. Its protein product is CASSPGHLVGNQPQHF.

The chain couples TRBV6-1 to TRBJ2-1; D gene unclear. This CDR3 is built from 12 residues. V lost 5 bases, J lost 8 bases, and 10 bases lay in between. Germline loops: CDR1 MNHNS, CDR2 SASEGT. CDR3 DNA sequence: TGTGCCAGCAGTTTAGAAATCCATGAGCAGTTCTTC. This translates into CASSLEIHEQFF.

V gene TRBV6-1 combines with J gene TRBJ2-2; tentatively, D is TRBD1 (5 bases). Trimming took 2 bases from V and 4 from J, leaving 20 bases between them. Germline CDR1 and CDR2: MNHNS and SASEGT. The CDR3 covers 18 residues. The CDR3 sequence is CASSEFLVGQGFTGELFF. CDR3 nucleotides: TGTGCCAGCAGTGAATTCCTGGTGGGGCAGGGTTTCACCGGGGAGCTGTTTTTT.